This TCR beta chain is from a study of blood T cell repertoires in COVID-19. About the study: There were acute and convalescent COVID-19 samples, and they came from the United States, Italy and Spain. From T cells, B-cell-depleted T cells, or PBMCs came the material, which was cDNA or gDNA.

V lost 3 bases to trimming and J lost 6 bases; unmatched junction nucleotides: 7. Germline-derived CDR1 and CDR2 are LNHDA and SQIVND (reference sequence). The CDR3 contains 15 residues. In the study's own analysis: How many nucleated cells were present was estimated from reference gene primer amplification. Using immunoSEQ multiplex PCR, the repertoire was profiled, and TCRdb retains in-frame clones only, with some absent. D and trimming come from the DNA, and the V and J calls and clone size come from that table. The data show 150,000 to 200,000 clones, 90% seen once. The clonotype originates from a man aged 60 to 69 with active or convalescent COVID-19. The sequencing input was peripheral blood. The chain recombines TRBV19 with TRBJ2-1; 8 nucleotides agree with TRBD2. The CDR3 nucleotides are TGTGCCAGTAGTATGCCTACGGGGGGGGGCAATGAGCAGTTCTTC. Its protein is CASSMPTGGGNEQFF. The variable domain in full, completed from reference TRBV19 and TRBJ2-1, reads DGGITQSPKYLFRKEGQNVTLSCEQNLNHDAMYWYRQDPGQGLRLIYYSQIVNDFQKGDIAEGYSVSREKKESFPLTVTSAQKNPTAFYLCASSMPTGGGNEQFFGPGTRLTVL.